These 17 T cell receptor beta chains originate from one sample sequenced in a study of OX40 agonist ivuxolimab in advanced cancers. The table came from immunoSEQ multiplex PCR; TCRdb's copy has only in-frame clones and leaves some out. The table lists 90,000 to 150,000 clones, around 91% of them singletons. Sequenced here: CD4+ or CD8+ T cells sorted from blood, sampled in a trial of the OX40 agonist ivuxolimab. Every receptor here comes from an adult with an advanced solid tumor such as melanoma, head and neck, liver or kidney cancer.

The chain uses TRBV6-1 and TRBJ2-7; 7 bases map to TRBD1. The germline gives CDR1 MNHNS, CDR2 SASEGT. This CDR3 has 14 amino acids. Trimming at V came to 9 bases and at J to 0 bases, leaving 8 bases not matched to a gene. CDR3 sequence (DNA): TGTGCCAGTCACAAGGACAGGAGCTCCTACGAGCAGTACTTC. This translates into CASHKDRSSYEQYF.

The chain has TRBV5-1 and TRBJ2-3, with D unclear. Germline CDR1 is SGHRS and CDR2 is YFSETQ. The CDR3 covers 15 residues. The ends were cut back, 0 bases at V and 0 bases at J, with 8 bases in the middle. The CDR3 bases are TGCGCCAGCAGCTTGGCCGCAGGTAGCACAGATACGCAGTATTTT. It is translated as CASSLAAGSTDTQYF.

V gene TRBV4-2 combines with J gene TRBJ2-3, with 7 bases aligning to TRBD1. This CDR3 is 13 amino acids long. Germline CDR1 reads LGHNA; CDR2 reads YNFKEQ. Trimming removed 8 bases from V and 9 bases from J; junction bases left unmatched: 11. Here the CDR3 DNA reads TGTGCCAGCTCGGACAGGACGGAGGAAACGCAGTATTTT. It translates to CASSDRTEETQYF.

The chain couples TRBV30 to TRBJ2-2, with 12 bases aligning to TRBD2. Per the germline V gene, CDR1 is GTSNPN and CDR2 is SVGIG (reference sequence). The length of the CDR3 is 15 residues. The V segment lost 4 bases and the J segment 5 bases; nucleotides outside the gene matches: 5. The CDR3 region is CAWTRTSGATGELFF. The CDR3 nucleotides are TGTGCCTGGACTCGGACTAGCGGGGCTACCGGGGAGCTGTTTTTT.

The V and J genes are TRBV18 and TRBJ2-2, with unresolved D. Germline CDR1 KGHSH, CDR2 LQKENI. The CDR3 extends over 12 amino acids. The germline V and J ends were trimmed by 3 bases and 5 bases, with 4 bases remaining between them. The CDR3 sequence is CASSPGTGELFF. The CDR3 nucleotides read TGTGCCAGCTCACCGGGTACCGGGGAGCTGTTTTTT.

CDR3 amino acids: CASSPAVNTEAFF. The CDR3 coding sequence is TGCGCCAGCAGCCCAGCAGTGAACACTGAAGCTTTCTTT. V gene TRBV5-1 combines with J gene TRBJ1-1; the D is unclear. Trimming took off 4 bases at V and 0 bases at J, with 7 bases between the two ends. This CDR3 has 13 residues. CDR1 is SGHRS, CDR2 YFSETQ, per germline.

CDR3 protein: CASRDNEGSGAFF. The CDR3 coding sequence is TGTGCCAGCAGGGACAATGAGGGGAGTGGAGCTTTCTTT. The rearrangement joins TRBV2 to TRBJ1-1, with D possibly being TRBD1 (5 bases). Trimming took 6 bases from V and 10 from J, leaving 18 bases between them. Per the germline V gene, CDR1 is SNHLY and CDR2 is FYNNEI. The CDR3 sequence is 13 residues long.

The V call is TRBV29-1, the J call TRBJ2-2; D is undetermined. Germline V gene lookup returns CDR1 SQVTM and CDR2 ANQGSEA. With 6 bases removed from V and 6 bases from J, the gap between germline ends came to 17 bases. This CDR3 is 14 amino acids long. The CDR3, as DNA: TGCAGCGTGACCCTAAACGACTTGCCCGGGGAGCTGTTTTTT. This translates into CSVTLNDLPGELFF.

The chain couples TRBV18 to TRBJ1-5; D not certain. Germline V gene sequence: CDR1 KGHSH, CDR2 LQKENI. This CDR3 contains 14 residues. V was cut by 4 bases and J by 0 bases, with 7 bases left in between. The CDR3 reads CASSLGNSNQPQHF. The CDR3 region has the DNA TGTGCCAGCTCACTGGGGAATAGCAATCAGCCCCAGCATTTT.

This clone was counted at least ten times. V usage is TRBV6-1 and J usage is TRBJ1-6, with 9 bases lining up with TRBD1. The CDR3 sequence is 15 residues long. Per germline, CDR1 MNHNS and CDR2 SASEGT. V was pared by 6 bases and J by 7 bases, with 7 bases of the junction left unmatched. This CDR3 is CASSWGTGKNSPLHF. In nucleotides, the CDR3 is TGTGCCAGCAGCTGGGGGACAGGGAAAAATTCACCCCTCCACTTT.

The rearrangement joins TRBV28 to TRBJ1-6; a possible D gene is TRBD1 (6 bases). The ends were cut back, 11 bases at V and 11 bases at J, with 28 bases in the middle. This CDR3 region has 16 residues. From germline, CDR1 is MDHEN and CDR2 SYDVKM. The CDR3 is CAPMNRQVAPRTPLHF. The CDR3 DNA sequence: TGTGCCCCCATGAATAGACAGGTAGCTCCAAGGACACCCCTCCACTTT.

V is TRBV9 and J is TRBJ2-7, with D tentatively TRBD1 (6 bases). Germline V lookup: CDR1 SGDLS, CDR2 YYNGEE. The V and J ends lost 1 base and 6 bases respectively, with 11 bases between them. This CDR3 has 13 residues. CDR3 in DNA: TGTGCCAGCAGCGTATTTGAAGGGGGCGAGCAGTACTTC. Translation gives CASSVFEGGEQYF.

Here the CDR3 reads CASRDRGEQYF. The DNA of the CDR3 is TGTGCCAGCAGAGACAGGGGCGAGCAGTACTTC. The chain has TRBV6-5 and TRBJ2-7, with 8 bases aligning to TRBD1. The germline gives CDR1 MNHEY, CDR2 SVGAGI. This CDR3 is built from 11 residues. V lost 6 bases and J lost 6; bases outside the gene matches: 1.

The DNA of the CDR3 is TGTGCCAGCAGTGATTCAGCGGGGGGCACAGATACGCAGTATTTT. Translation gives CASSDSAGGTDTQYF. The chain couples TRBV25-1 to TRBJ2-3, with 8 bases fitting TRBD2. Germline trimming cut 3 bases from V and 1 base from J; bases unmatched to any gene: 3. CDR1 is MGHDK, CDR2 SYGVNS, per germline. The CDR3 runs to 15 residues.

The chain carries TRBV6-1 and TRBJ1-1; 8 bases fit TRBD1. The CDR3 extends over 17 amino acids. Per germline, CDR1 MNHNS and CDR2 SASEGT. Trimming took 2 bases from V and 0 from J; bases not matched to a gene: 8. The CDR3 nucleotides are TGTGCCAGCAGTGAACAGGGGGCCATACCCGTGAACACTGAAGCTTTCTTT. Its protein product is CASSEQGAIPVNTEAFF.

The V call is TRBV4-1, the J call TRBJ2-7, with TRBD2 as a possible D gene (7 bases). This CDR3 has 14 residues. Trimming stripped 3 bases from V and 3 bases from J, with 12 bases between. Per germline, CDR1 MGHRA and CDR2 YSYEKL. The CDR3 coding sequence is TGCGCCAGCAGCCAGGGCGGGGGCTACTACGAGCAGTACTTC. It specifies CASSQGGGYYEQYF.

The V gene is TRBV28, the J gene TRBJ1-1; D remains ambiguous. V was pared by 7 bases and J by 4 bases, with 10 bases between. The CDR3 spans 12 residues. Looked up from germline, CDR1 is MDHEN and CDR2 is SYDVKM. The CDR3 sequence is CASNSVGTEAFF. CDR3 sequence (DNA): TGTGCCAGCAATTCCGTGGGCACTGAAGCTTTCTTT.